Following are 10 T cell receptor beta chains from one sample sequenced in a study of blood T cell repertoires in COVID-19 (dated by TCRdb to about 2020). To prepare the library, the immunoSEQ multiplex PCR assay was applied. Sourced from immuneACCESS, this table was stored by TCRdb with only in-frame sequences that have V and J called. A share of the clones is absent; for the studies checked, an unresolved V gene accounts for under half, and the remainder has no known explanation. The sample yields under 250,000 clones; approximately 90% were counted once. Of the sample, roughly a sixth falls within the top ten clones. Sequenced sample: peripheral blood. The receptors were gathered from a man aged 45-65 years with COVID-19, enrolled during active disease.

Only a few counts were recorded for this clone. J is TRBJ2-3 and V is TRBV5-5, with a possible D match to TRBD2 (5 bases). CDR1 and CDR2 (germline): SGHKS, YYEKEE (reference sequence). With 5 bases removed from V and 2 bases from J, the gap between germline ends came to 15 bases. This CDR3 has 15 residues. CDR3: CASSLERPSTDTQYF. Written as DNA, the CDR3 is TGTGCCAGCAGTTTAGAGCGGCCTTCCACAGATACGCAGTATTTT.

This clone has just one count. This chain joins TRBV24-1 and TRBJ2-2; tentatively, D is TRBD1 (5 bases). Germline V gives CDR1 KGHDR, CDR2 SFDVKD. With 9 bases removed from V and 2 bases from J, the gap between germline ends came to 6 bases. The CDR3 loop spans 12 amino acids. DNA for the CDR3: TGTGCCACCCAGGGTAACACCGGGGAGCTGTTTTTT. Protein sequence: CATQGNTGELFF.

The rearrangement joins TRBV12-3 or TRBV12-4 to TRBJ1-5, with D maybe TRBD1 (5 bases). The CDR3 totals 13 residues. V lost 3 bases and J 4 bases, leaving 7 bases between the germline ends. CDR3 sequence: CASSFGGNQPQHF. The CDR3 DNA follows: TGTGCCAGCAGTTTTGGGGGGAATCAGCCCCAGCATTTT.

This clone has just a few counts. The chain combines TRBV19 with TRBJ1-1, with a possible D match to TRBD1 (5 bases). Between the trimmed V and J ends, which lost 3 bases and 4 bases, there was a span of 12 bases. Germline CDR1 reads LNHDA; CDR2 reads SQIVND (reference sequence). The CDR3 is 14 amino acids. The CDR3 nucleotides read TGTGCCAGTAGTATTGTAGGGGTTGCCACTGAAGCTTTCTTT. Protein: CASSIVGVATEAFF.

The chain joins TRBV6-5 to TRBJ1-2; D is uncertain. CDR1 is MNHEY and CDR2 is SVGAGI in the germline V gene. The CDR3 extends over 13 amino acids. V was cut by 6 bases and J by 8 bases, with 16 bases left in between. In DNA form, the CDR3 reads TGTGCCAGCAGGTCAGGCACCTTCTGGGGCTACACCTTC. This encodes CASRSGTFWGYTF.

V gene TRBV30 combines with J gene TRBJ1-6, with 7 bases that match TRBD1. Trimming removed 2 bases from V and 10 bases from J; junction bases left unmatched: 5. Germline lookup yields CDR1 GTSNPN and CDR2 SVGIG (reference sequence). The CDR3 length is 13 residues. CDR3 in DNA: TGTGCCTGGAGTTCAGGGGGTCTGTCACCCCTCCACTTT. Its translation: CAWSSGGLSPLHF.

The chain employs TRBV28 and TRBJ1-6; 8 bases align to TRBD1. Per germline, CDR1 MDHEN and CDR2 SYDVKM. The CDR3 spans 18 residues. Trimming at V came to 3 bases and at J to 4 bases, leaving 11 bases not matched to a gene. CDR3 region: CASSFPGQGDTYNSPLHF. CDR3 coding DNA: TGTGCCAGCAGTTTCCCCGGACAGGGCGATACTTATAATTCACCCCTCCACTTT.

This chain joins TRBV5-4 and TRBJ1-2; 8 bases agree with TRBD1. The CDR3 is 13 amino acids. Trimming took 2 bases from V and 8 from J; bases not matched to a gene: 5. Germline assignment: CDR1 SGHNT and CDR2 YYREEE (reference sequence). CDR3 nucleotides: TGTGCCAGCAGCTTTAGACAGGGGTACGGCTACACCTTC. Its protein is CASSFRQGYGYTF.

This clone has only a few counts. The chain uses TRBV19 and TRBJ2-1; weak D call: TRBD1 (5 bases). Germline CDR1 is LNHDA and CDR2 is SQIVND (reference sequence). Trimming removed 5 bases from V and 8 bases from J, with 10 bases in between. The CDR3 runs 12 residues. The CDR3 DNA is TGTGCCAGTAGTGCACAGGCCGATGAGCAGTTCTTC. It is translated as CASSAQADEQFF.

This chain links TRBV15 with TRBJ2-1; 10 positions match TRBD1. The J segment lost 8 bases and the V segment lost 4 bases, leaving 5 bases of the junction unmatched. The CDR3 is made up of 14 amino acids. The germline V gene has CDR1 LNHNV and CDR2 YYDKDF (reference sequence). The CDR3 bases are TGTGCCACCAGCACTGTGACAGGGGGCGATGAGCAGTTCTTC. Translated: CATSTVTGGDEQFF.